This TCR beta chain was recorded in a study of patients and donors after allogeneic stem cell transplantation (dated by TCRdb to 2020 to 2022). The sample holds a few counts of this clonotype. This clone's antigen is unknown. Base qualities are not provided; no much larger clone lies one nucleotide away. The method was RT-PCR. The sample was run on a NextSeq 550. In TCRdb, the public reads were trimmed at Q25 with fastp and aligned with MiXCR, with productive beta chains retained. For every CDR3 protein sequence, its rows merge into one entry that carries the most common genes and DNA. The sample has about 210,000 distinct CDR3 sequences on record, over 30% of them singletons. Of the sample, around a tenth falls within the top ten clones. The TCR originated in a human donor who was either an allogeneic HSCT recipient or a stem cell or donor lymphocyte infusion donor (not recorded which). It is not recorded whose cells these are; they may come from a transplant donor. Input material: blood, either unsorted or a sorted T cell fraction (not recorded which).

The encoded CDR3 is CASSLSRDSEQYF. The DNA sequence reads TGTGCCAGCAGCCTTTCCAGGGATAGCGAGCAGTACTTC. Recombination joined TRBV4-2 with TRBJ2-7; perhaps TRBD1 is the D gene, with 5 bases matching. From its cysteine to its phenylalanine, the CDR3 spans 13 amino acids. Only the CDR3 part of the read is kept: 39 bases, read in frame from the first base. The germline V gene yields LGHNA for CDR1 and YNFKEQ for CDR2. V was cut back by 4 bases and J by 6 bases, leaving a gap of 13 bases between them.